Sequencing of this TCR beta chain was carried out in a study of lymphopenia after photon versus proton radiotherapy. V was shortened by 4 bases and J by 2 bases, with 16 bases between the two germline ends. Per the germline V gene, CDR1 is SGDLS and CDR2 is YYNGEE. The CDR3 sequence is 16 residues long. Assay used: immunoSEQ multiplex PCR; TCRdb lists only in-frame clones, some missing. The repertoire holds fewer than 35,000 clones, with 75% to 90% as singletons. Study findings and constraints: After lymphocyte nadir, photon-treated repertoires showed oligoclonal expansion, especially CD8+ Temra.

Notes on this clone: Its antigen remains unidentified.

This rearrangement joins TRBV9 to TRBJ1-3; the D gene is possibly TRBD1 (6 bases). The receptor was derived from a woman aged 70-85 years with pancreatic cancer. Some clones in this sample may be carry-over from other donors' samples. The sample consisted of peripheral blood, taken from a patient treated with proton-based radiotherapy. The CDR3 protein is CASSLRQAGAGNTIYF. DNA for the CDR3: TGTGCCAGCAGCTTAAGACAGGCAGGAGCTGGAAACACCATATATTTT.